Each of the 3 T cell receptor beta chains below was sequenced from the same sample in a study of tumor-infiltrating lymphocytes in primary liver carcinoma. TCR beta cDNA was reverse-transcribed from roughly 0.45 ug of total RNA. The reaction used a constant-region primer and ProtoScript II reverse transcriptase. Slightly modified ARM-PCR, run as three nested multiplex PCR rounds, produced the TCR beta libraries. TRBV1-TRBV30 forward primers and a C-beta reverse primer were used in the first two PCR rounds, which each ran for ten to eleven cycles. MiXCR, applied by TCRdb to the multiplex PCR reads, yields one record per CDR3 protein. The table includes approximately 300,000 distinct CDR3 sequences, over 55% detected once. Germline DNA was extracted too, while blood RNA derived from unsorted whole blood. Source material: peripheral blood. All receptors come from a man aged 35 to 55 with primary liver carcinoma and hepatitis B virus infection.

About this clonotype: It may be a read error: a sequence one base away is much more abundant. The chain uses TRBV4-3 and TRBJ2-2; 11 bases are a match to TRBD2. The V gene end was trimmed by 1 base and the J gene end by 5 bases; junction bases not matched to a gene: 9. The CDR3 is 18 amino acids. Per germline, CDR1 LGHNA and CDR2 YSLEER. CDR3 coding DNA: TGCGCCAGCAGCCAAGCGGAACTAGCGGGAGTACAGACCGGGGAGCTGTTTTTT. Protein sequence: CASSQAELAGVQTGELFF.

Turning to this clonotype: The junction does not match germline at one end; this may be a read error. This chain uses TRBV11-3 with TRBJ2-1; 9 bases align to TRBD2. CDR1 SGHNT and CDR2 YENEEA come from the germline V gene. The CDR3 totals 15 residues. The CDR3, as DNA: TGTGCCAGCACCTTGGGGACTAGCAGGCTTAGTGAGCAATTCTTC. This sequence encodes CASTLGTSRLSEQFF.

Comments on this clonotype: Given a much more abundant clone one base away, this may be a read error. The CDR3 is CASSVQGAAGDLFF. The CDR3 region has the DNA TGTGCCAGCAGTGTTCAGGGAGCCGCCGGGGACCTGTTTTTT. J is TRBJ2-2 and V is TRBV12-3 or TRBV12-4; D possibly uses TRBD1 or TRBD2 (5 bases each). This CDR3 has 14 amino acids.